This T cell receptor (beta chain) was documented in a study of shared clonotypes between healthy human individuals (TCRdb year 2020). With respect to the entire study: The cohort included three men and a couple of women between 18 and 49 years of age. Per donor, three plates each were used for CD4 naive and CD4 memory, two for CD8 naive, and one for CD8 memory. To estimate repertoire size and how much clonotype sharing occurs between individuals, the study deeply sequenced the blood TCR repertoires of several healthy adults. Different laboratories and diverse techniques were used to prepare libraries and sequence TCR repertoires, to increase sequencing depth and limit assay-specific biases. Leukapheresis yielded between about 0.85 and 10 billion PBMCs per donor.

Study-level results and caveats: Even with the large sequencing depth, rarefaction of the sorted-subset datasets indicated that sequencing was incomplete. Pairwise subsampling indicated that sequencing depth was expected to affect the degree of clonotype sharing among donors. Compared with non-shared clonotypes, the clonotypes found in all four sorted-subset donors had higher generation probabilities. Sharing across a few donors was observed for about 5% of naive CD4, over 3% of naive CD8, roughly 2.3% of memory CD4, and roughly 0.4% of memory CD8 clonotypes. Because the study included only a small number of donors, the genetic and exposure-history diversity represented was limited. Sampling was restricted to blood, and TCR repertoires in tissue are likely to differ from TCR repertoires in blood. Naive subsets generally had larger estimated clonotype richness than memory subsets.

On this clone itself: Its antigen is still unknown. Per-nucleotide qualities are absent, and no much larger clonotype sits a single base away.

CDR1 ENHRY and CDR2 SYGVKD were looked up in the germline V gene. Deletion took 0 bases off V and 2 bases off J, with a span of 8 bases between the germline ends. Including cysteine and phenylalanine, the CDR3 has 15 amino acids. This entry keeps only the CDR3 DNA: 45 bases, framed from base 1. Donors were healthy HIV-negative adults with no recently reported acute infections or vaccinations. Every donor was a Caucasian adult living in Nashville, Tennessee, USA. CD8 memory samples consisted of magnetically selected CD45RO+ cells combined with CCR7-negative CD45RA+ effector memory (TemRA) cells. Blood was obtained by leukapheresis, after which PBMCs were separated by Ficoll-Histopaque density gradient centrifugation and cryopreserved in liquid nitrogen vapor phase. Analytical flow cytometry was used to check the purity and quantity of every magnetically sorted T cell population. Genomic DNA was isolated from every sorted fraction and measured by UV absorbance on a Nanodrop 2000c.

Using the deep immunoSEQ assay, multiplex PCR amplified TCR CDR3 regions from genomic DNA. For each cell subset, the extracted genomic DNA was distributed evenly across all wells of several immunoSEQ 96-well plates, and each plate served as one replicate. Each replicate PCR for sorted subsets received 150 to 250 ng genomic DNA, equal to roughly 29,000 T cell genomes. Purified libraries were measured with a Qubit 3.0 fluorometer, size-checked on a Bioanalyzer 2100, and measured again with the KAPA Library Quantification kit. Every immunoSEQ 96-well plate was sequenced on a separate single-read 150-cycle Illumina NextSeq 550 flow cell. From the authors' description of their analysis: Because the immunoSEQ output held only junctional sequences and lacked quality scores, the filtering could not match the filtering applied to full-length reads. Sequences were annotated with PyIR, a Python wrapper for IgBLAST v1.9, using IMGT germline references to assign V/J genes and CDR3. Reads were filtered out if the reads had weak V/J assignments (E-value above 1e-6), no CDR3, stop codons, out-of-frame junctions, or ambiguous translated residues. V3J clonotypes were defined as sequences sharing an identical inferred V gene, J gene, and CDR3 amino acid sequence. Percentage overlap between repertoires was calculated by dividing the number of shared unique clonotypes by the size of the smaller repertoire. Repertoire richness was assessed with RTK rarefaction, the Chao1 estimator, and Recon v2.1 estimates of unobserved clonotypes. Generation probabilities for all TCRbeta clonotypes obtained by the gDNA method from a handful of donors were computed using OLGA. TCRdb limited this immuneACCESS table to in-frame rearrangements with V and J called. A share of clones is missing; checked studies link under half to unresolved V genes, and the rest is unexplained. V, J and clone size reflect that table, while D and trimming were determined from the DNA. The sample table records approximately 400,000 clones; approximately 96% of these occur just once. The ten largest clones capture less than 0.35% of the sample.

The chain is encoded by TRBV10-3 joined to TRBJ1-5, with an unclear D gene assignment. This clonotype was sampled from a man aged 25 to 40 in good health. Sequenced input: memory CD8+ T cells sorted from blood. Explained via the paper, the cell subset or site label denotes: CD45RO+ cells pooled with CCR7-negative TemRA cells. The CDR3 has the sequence CAISESGRGNQPQHF. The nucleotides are TGTGCCATCAGTGAGTCTGGCCGGGGCAATCAGCCCCAGCATTTT.